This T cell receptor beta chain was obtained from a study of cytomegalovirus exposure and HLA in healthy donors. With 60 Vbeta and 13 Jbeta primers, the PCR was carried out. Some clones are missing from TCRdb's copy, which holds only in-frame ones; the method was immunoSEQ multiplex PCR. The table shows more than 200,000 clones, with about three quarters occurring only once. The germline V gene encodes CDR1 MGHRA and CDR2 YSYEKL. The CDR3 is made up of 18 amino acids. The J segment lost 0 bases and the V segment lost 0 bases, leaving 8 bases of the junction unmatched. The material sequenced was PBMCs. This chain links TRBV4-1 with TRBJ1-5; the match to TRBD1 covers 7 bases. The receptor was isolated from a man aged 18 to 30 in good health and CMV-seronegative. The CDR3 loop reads CASSQDGPGTVSNQPQHF. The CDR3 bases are TGCGCCAGCAGCCAAGATGGTCCCGGGACAGTTAGCAATCAGCCCCAGCATTTT.